Listed below are T cell receptor beta chains from one sample, sequenced in a study of T-cell reconstitution after alpha-beta-depleted transplantation in children. One entry per CDR3 protein results from TCRdb running MiXCR on the PCR reads. The sample yields approximately 500,000 distinct CDR3 sequences, roughly 30% seen once. The sequenced sample was PBMCs, obtained before TCRalphabeta/CD19-depleted stem cell transplant. These receptors were collected from a boy less than two years old with Wiskott-Aldrich syndrome, due to receive a stem cell transplant. CDR3s include the opening cysteine and the closing phenylalanine or tryptophan. The order of the fields is V gene, D gene, J gene, clone size, CDR3 protein, CDR3 DNA. D genes are given only for firm matches. The listing skips clone size in some rows; elsewhere it reads once, few, many or a size class.

v_call: TRBV6-2/TRBV6-3
d_call: TRBD2
j_call: TRBJ2-1
clone_size: few
cdr3_aa: CASSPRQGTSGRVSGYNEQFF
cdr3_nt: TGTGCCAGCAGTCCCCGACAGGGGACTAGCGGGAGAGTGTCGGGCTACAATGAGCAGTTCTTC

v_call: TRBV19
d_call: NA
j_call: TRBJ2-3
clone_size: few
cdr3_aa: CASSIADTDTQYF
cdr3_nt: TGTGCCAGTAGTATTGCGGACACAGATACGCAGTATTTT

v_call: TRBV5-1
d_call: TRBD1
j_call: TRBJ2-5
clone_size: NA
cdr3_aa: CASSFSGTGSETQYF
cdr3_nt: TGCGCCAGCAGCTTTTCCGGGACAGGGAGTGAGACCCAGTACTTC

v_call: TRBV20-1
d_call: TRBD2
j_call: TRBJ2-3
clone_size: NA
cdr3_aa: CSATPLAGITDTQYF
cdr3_nt: TGCAGTGCGACCCCCCTAGCGGGGATCACAGATACGCAGTATTTT

v_call: TRBV5-1
d_call: NA
j_call: TRBJ1-1
clone_size: few
cdr3_aa: CASSWITKTNTEAFF
cdr3_nt: TGCGCCAGCAGCTGGATAACAAAAACGAACACTGAAGCTTTCTTT

v_call: TRBV15
d_call: NA
j_call: TRBJ1-5
clone_size: few
cdr3_aa: CATSRGGTGSLSNQPQHF
cdr3_nt: TGTGCCACCAGCAGAGGCGGAACAGGGTCTCTCAGCAATCAGCCCCAGCATTTT

v_call: TRBV20-1
d_call: TRBD1
j_call: TRBJ2-5
clone_size: NA
cdr3_aa: CSASVGQGETQYF
cdr3_nt: TGCAGTGCTAGCGTCGGACAGGGAGAGACCCAGTACTTC

v_call: TRBV20-1
d_call: TRBD2
j_call: TRBJ2-7
clone_size: NA
cdr3_aa: CSARRLAGGCEQYF
cdr3_nt: TGCAGTGCTAGGCGACTAGCGGGAGGTTGCGAGCAGTACTTC

v_call: TRBV5-1
d_call: TRBD2
j_call: TRBJ2-5
clone_size: many
cdr3_aa: CASSLAQAGAKTQYF
cdr3_nt: TGCGCCAGCAGCTTGGCCCAAGCGGGAGCGAAGACCCAGTACTTC

v_call: TRBV20-1
d_call: TRBD1
j_call: TRBJ1-5
clone_size: NA
cdr3_aa: CSAGTGINQPQHF
cdr3_nt: TGCAGTGCAGGGACAGGAATAAATCAGCCCCAGCATTTT

v_call: TRBV20-1
d_call: NA
j_call: TRBJ1-2
clone_size: NA
cdr3_aa: CSARPGGPGGLYGYTF
cdr3_nt: TGCAGTGCTAGACCTGGGGGGCCCGGGGGACTCTATGGCTACACCTTC

v_call: TRBV30
d_call: NA
j_call: TRBJ2-5
clone_size: NA
cdr3_aa: CAWSVRETQYF
cdr3_nt: TGTGCCTGGAGTGTACGAGAGACCCAGTACTTC

v_call: TRBV5-1
d_call: TRBD2
j_call: TRBJ2-1
clone_size: few
cdr3_aa: CASSLRASGSPYNEQFF
cdr3_nt: TGCGCCAGCAGCTTAAGGGCTAGCGGGAGCCCCTACAATGAGCAGTTCTTC

v_call: TRBV5-1
d_call: NA
j_call: TRBJ2-7
clone_size: few
cdr3_aa: CASSLTLVGHEQYF
cdr3_nt: TGCGCCAGCAGCTTGACGCTAGTTGGCCACGAGCAGTACTTC

v_call: TRBV4-2
d_call: TRBD2
j_call: TRBJ2-5
clone_size: NA
cdr3_aa: CASSRGRRTSGRVSVETQYF
cdr3_nt: TGTGCCAGCAGTCGGGGGAGAAGGACTAGCGGGAGAGTGTCCGTGGAGACCCAGTACTTC

v_call: TRBV20-1
d_call: TRBD1
j_call: TRBJ2-2
clone_size: NA
cdr3_aa: CSAPGQGAPGELFF
cdr3_nt: TGCAGTGCCCCCGGACAGGGGGCCCCCGGGGAGCTGTTTTTT

v_call: TRBV7-9
d_call: NA
j_call: TRBJ1-4
clone_size: NA
cdr3_aa: CASSDSRKGVKGEKLFF
cdr3_nt: TGTGCCAGCAGCGATTCCCGGAAGGGAGTTAAGGGCGAAAAACTGTTTTTT

v_call: TRBV5-1
d_call: TRBD1
j_call: TRBJ1-1
clone_size: NA
cdr3_aa: CASSYGQAATEAFF
cdr3_nt: TGCGCCAGCAGCTATGGACAGGCGGCCACTGAAGCTTTCTTT

v_call: TRBV20-1
d_call: NA
j_call: TRBJ2-1
clone_size: few
cdr3_aa: CSASLTVPREEQFF
cdr3_nt: TGCAGTGCTAGTCTCACGGTTCCGAGGGAGGAGCAGTTCTTC

v_call: TRBV5-1
d_call: NA
j_call: TRBJ2-1
clone_size: NA
cdr3_aa: CASSSRTDSQGEQFF
cdr3_nt: TGCGCCAGCAGCTCTCGGACGGACTCCCAGGGTGAGCAGTTCTTC

v_call: TRBV24-1
d_call: TRBD2
j_call: TRBJ2-1
clone_size: few
cdr3_aa: CATSDDLGGPNEQFF
cdr3_nt: TGTGCCACCAGTGATGACCTGGGAGGGCCGAATGAGCAGTTCTTC

v_call: TRBV3-1
d_call: TRBD1
j_call: TRBJ1-1
clone_size: NA
cdr3_aa: CASSLQGGGAFF
cdr3_nt: TGTGCCAGCAGCCTTCAGGGGGGGGGAGCTTTCTTT

v_call: TRBV27
d_call: TRBD1
j_call: TRBJ1-5
clone_size: NA
cdr3_aa: CASRRTGGSNQPQHF
cdr3_nt: TGTGCCAGCAGGCGGACAGGTGGGAGCAATCAGCCCCAGCATTTT

v_call: TRBV5-1
d_call: TRBD1
j_call: TRBJ2-1
clone_size: NA
cdr3_aa: CASSLSLGDRNYNEQFF
cdr3_nt: TGCGCCAGCAGCTTATCTCTCGGGGACAGGAACTACAATGAGCAGTTCTTC

v_call: TRBV12-3/TRBV12-4
d_call: NA
j_call: TRBJ2-7
clone_size: few
cdr3_aa: CASSLNGKTYEQYF
cdr3_nt: TGTGCCAGCAGTTTAAATGGTAAAACCTACGAGCAGTACTTC

v_call: TRBV20-1
d_call: NA
j_call: TRBJ2-7
clone_size: NA
cdr3_aa: CSARDRRGRPYEQYF
cdr3_nt: TGCAGTGCTAGAGATAGGAGGGGACGGCCTTACGAGCAGTACTTC

v_call: TRBV9
d_call: NA
j_call: TRBJ2-2
clone_size: few
cdr3_aa: CASSVDRPTGELFF
cdr3_nt: TGTGCCAGCAGCGTAGACCGGCCTACCGGGGAGCTGTTTTTT

v_call: TRBV3-1
d_call: NA
j_call: TRBJ2-1
clone_size: NA
cdr3_aa: CASSQESSYNEQFF
cdr3_nt: TGTGCCAGCAGCCAAGAGAGCTCCTACAATGAGCAGTTCTTC

v_call: TRBV5-1
d_call: TRBD1
j_call: TRBJ2-7
clone_size: NA
cdr3_aa: CASSSNRDRLQYEQYF
cdr3_nt: TGCGCCAGCAGCTCGAACCGGGACAGGCTACAATACGAGCAGTACTTC

v_call: TRBV5-1
d_call: NA
j_call: TRBJ1-3
clone_size: NA
cdr3_aa: CASSLGERTSNTIYF
cdr3_nt: TGCGCCAGCAGCTTGGGAGAACGTACATCAAACACCATATATTTT

v_call: TRBV7-6
d_call: NA
j_call: TRBJ2-1
clone_size: NA
cdr3_aa: CASSLGLEGTNEQFF
cdr3_nt: TGTGCCAGCAGCTTAGGTTTGGAGGGCACGAATGAGCAGTTCTTC

v_call: TRBV7-9
d_call: NA
j_call: TRBJ1-6
clone_size: few
cdr3_aa: CASSLAESHPLHF
cdr3_nt: TGTGCCAGCAGCTTAGCGGAGAGCCATCCCCTCCACTTT

v_call: TRBV11-2
d_call: NA
j_call: TRBJ2-2
clone_size: NA
cdr3_aa: CASSLFSRAASNTGELFF
cdr3_nt: TGTGCCAGCAGCTTATTCTCCAGGGCCGCTTCGAACACCGGGGAGCTGTTTTTT

v_call: TRBV29-1
d_call: TRBD1
j_call: TRBJ2-3
clone_size: few
cdr3_aa: CSSGQGPTDTQYF
cdr3_nt: TGCAGCTCGGGACAGGGGCCCACAGATACGCAGTATTTT

v_call: TRBV5-6
d_call: TRBD1
j_call: TRBJ2-3
clone_size: few
cdr3_aa: CASSFGDRATDTQYF
cdr3_nt: TGTGCCAGCAGCTTTGGAGACAGGGCCACAGATACGCAGTATTTT

v_call: TRBV20-1
d_call: NA
j_call: TRBJ2-2
clone_size: few
cdr3_aa: CSASYSNGELFF
cdr3_nt: TGCAGTGCTAGTTATTCCAACGGGGAGCTGTTTTTT

v_call: TRBV7-6
d_call: NA
j_call: TRBJ2-7
clone_size: few
cdr3_aa: CASSLAGKDYEQYF
cdr3_nt: TGTGCCAGCAGCTTAGCGGGAAAAGACTACGAGCAGTACTTC

v_call: TRBV2
d_call: TRBD2
j_call: TRBJ2-3
clone_size: NA
cdr3_aa: CASIPYGLASDAQYF
cdr3_nt: TGTGCCAGCATCCCCTACGGACTAGCCTCAGATGCGCAGTATTTT

v_call: TRBV4-2
d_call: NA
j_call: TRBJ2-5
clone_size: few
cdr3_aa: CASSQDAQGKVETQYF
cdr3_nt: TGTGCCAGCAGCCAAGATGCCCAGGGTAAGGTGGAGACCCAGTACTTC

v_call: TRBV5-8
d_call: TRBD1
j_call: TRBJ2-7
clone_size: NA
cdr3_aa: CASSPRQGTLYEQYF
cdr3_nt: TGTGCCAGCAGCCCAAGACAGGGAACTTTGTACGAGCAGTACTTC

v_call: TRBV20-1
d_call: NA
j_call: TRBJ1-3
clone_size: NA
cdr3_aa: CSARGVFSGNTIYF
cdr3_nt: TGCAGTGCTCGAGGCGTATTCTCTGGAAACACCATATATTTT

v_call: TRBV2
d_call: NA
j_call: TRBJ2-2
clone_size: NA
cdr3_aa: CASTELTSGTGELFF
cdr3_nt: TGTGCCAGCACGGAGTTGACTAGTGGGACCGGGGAGCTGTTTTTT

v_call: TRBV10-2
d_call: TRBD1
j_call: TRBJ2-7
clone_size: NA
cdr3_aa: CASRSSRDRITYEQYF
cdr3_nt: TGCGCCAGCAGGAGCTCCCGGGACAGGATTACCTACGAGCAGTACTTC

v_call: TRBV10-3
d_call: NA
j_call: TRBJ1-5
clone_size: few
cdr3_aa: CAISERDANQPQHF
cdr3_nt: TGTGCCATCAGTGAAAGAGACGCCAATCAGCCCCAGCATTTT

v_call: TRBV12-3/TRBV12-4
d_call: TRBD2
j_call: TRBJ2-1
clone_size: NA
cdr3_aa: CASSPGLAGGQFF
cdr3_nt: TGTGCCAGCAGCCCTGGACTAGCAGGAGGGCAGTTCTTC

v_call: TRBV5-1
d_call: NA
j_call: TRBJ1-2
clone_size: NA
cdr3_aa: CASSGPGYDYGYTF
cdr3_nt: TGCGCCAGCAGCGGCCCGGGCTACGACTATGGCTACACCTTC

v_call: TRBV9
d_call: NA
j_call: TRBJ2-5
clone_size: NA
cdr3_aa: CASSPRELLQETQYF
cdr3_nt: TGTGCCAGCAGTCCCAGGGAACTCCTCCAAGAGACCCAGTACTTC

v_call: TRBV20-1
d_call: TRBD2
j_call: TRBJ2-1
clone_size: few
cdr3_aa: CSAPSGRALGEQFF
cdr3_nt: TGCAGTGCTCCTAGCGGGAGGGCCTTAGGAGAGCAGTTCTTC

v_call: TRBV5-1
d_call: NA
j_call: TRBJ2-5
clone_size: many
cdr3_aa: CASSYKTFPETQYF
cdr3_nt: TGCGCCAGCAGCTACAAGACATTTCCAGAGACCCAGTACTTC

v_call: TRBV6-5
d_call: NA
j_call: TRBJ2-5
clone_size: few
cdr3_aa: CASSSQPQETQYF
cdr3_nt: TGTGCCAGCAGTTCTCAACCCCAAGAGACCCAGTACTTC

v_call: TRBV20-1
d_call: NA
j_call: TRBJ2-3
clone_size: few
cdr3_aa: CSFTDSTDTQYF
cdr3_nt: TGCAGCTTTACGGACAGCACAGATACGCAGTATTTT

v_call: TRBV24-1
d_call: TRBD1
j_call: TRBJ2-5
clone_size: NA
cdr3_aa: CATSAPDRGQTQYF
cdr3_nt: TGTGCCACCAGTGCCCCGGACAGGGGACAGACCCAGTACTTC

v_call: TRBV5-5
d_call: TRBD1
j_call: TRBJ2-5
clone_size: NA
cdr3_aa: CASSFADRDQETQYF
cdr3_nt: TGTGCCAGCAGCTTCGCGGACAGGGATCAAGAGACCCAGTACTTC

v_call: TRBV5-6
d_call: TRBD2
j_call: TRBJ2-7
clone_size: NA
cdr3_aa: CASSLAPSGPSYEQYF
cdr3_nt: TGTGCCAGCAGCTTAGCCCCTAGCGGTCCCTCCTACGAGCAGTACTTC